This TCR beta chain was sequenced in a study of control samples from healthy donors and cancer patients. Libraries were prepared by immunoSEQ multiplex PCR; TCRdb keeps only in-frame clonotypes and omits some of them. The sample has about 130,000 clones, roughly 92% seen once. Germline V CDR1 and CDR2: GTSNPN, SVGIG (reference sequence). The CDR3 contains 14 residues. The V end lost 2 bases, the J end lost 0 bases, and 5 bases lay between the germline ends. Sequences were obtained from blood. This TCR derives from a man aged 18 to 30 in good health. The chain employs TRBV30 and TRBJ1-6; D call uncertain. The CDR3 bases are TGTGCCTGGAGTAGGGACTCCTATAATTCACCCCTCCACTTT. Its translation is CAWSRDSYNSPLHF.